The 11 T cell receptor beta chains below were found in one sample sequenced in a study of neurological immune-mediated disorders. Described time point: technical triplicate 3. Each CDR3 protein is one row after TCRdb ran MiXCR on the 5' RACE reads. The sample shows about 44,000 distinct CDR3 sequences, 20% to 25% of them seen only once. Sequencing was performed on PBMCs. These receptors were obtained from a man aged 55 to 70 with HTLV-1-associated myelopathy (HAM/TSP).

This clonotype was seen ten or more times. The gene calls are TRBV6-6 and TRBJ2-7; no clear D gene. Germline lookup yields CDR1 MNHNY and CDR2 SVGAGI (reference sequence). This CDR3 spans 11 amino acids. Trimming stripped 0 bases from V and 7 bases from J, with 4 bases between. CDR3 in amino acids: CASSYSLEQYF. Written as DNA, the CDR3 is TGTGCCAGCAGTTACTCCCTGGAGCAGTACTTC.

There are many counts of this clonotype. A read error may produce the germline difference seen at one junction end. The rearrangement links TRBV9 to TRBJ2-2; 13 bases fit TRBD2. The CDR3 extends over 16 amino acids. Per germline, CDR1 SGDLS and CDR2 YYNGEE. The CDR3 sequence is CASSVTSGRAVGEMFF. DNA of the CDR3: TGTGCCAGCAGCGTAACTAGCGGGAGGGCCGTCGGGGAGATGTTTTTT.

This clonotype was counted ten times or more. This chain connects TRBV18 to TRBJ2-7, with 8 bases that match TRBD1. The ends lost 4 bases at V and 7 bases at J; junction bases unmatched: 6. The CDR3 loop spans 13 amino acids. The germline V gene has CDR1 KGHSH and CDR2 LQKENI. DNA for the CDR3: TGTGCCAGCTCACTAAGACAGGGGAAAGAGCAGTACTTC. Amino acid sequence: CASSLRQGKEQYF.

This clonotype has ten or more counts. The rearrangement links TRBV2 to TRBJ2-3, with 7 bases lining up with TRBD1. The CDR3 covers 13 residues. The germline V gene has CDR1 SNHLY and CDR2 FYNNEI. The V segment lost 6 bases and the J segment 4 bases; nucleotides outside the gene matches: 4. The CDR3 DNA is TGTGCCAGCAGACAGGGGAGCGCAGATACGCAGTATTTT. The encoded protein is CASRQGSADTQYF.

CDR3 region: CASSSGQNQETQYF. As DNA, the CDR3 is TGTGCCAGCAGCTCCGGACAGAACCAAGAGACCCAGTACTTC. This chain connects TRBV5-5 to TRBJ2-5, with a weak D call TRBD1 (6 bases). The germline CDR1 and CDR2 sequences are SGHKS and YYEKEE (reference sequence). V lost 3 bases and J 0 bases, leaving 9 bases between the germline ends. The length of the CDR3 is 14 residues.

This chain uses TRBV4-1 with TRBJ1-5, with 8 bases matching TRBD1. The CDR3 contains 17 residues. V gave up 0 bases and J gave up 9 bases; unmatched junction bases: 13. Germline CDR1 and CDR2: MGHRA and YSYEKL. CDR3 residues: CASSQDHGTGKDWPQHF. CDR3 nucleotide sequence: TGCGCCAGCAGCCAAGATCACGGGACAGGTAAGGACTGGCCCCAGCATTTT.

This clonotype was seen at least ten times. V gene TRBV20-1 combines with J gene TRBJ1-2; D might be TRBD1 (5 bases). Germline V lookup: CDR1 DFQATT, CDR2 SNEGSKA (reference sequence). Trimming removed 4 bases at V and 3 bases at J, with 12 bases between. This CDR3 comprises 13 residues. The CDR3 protein is CSANLGPYYGYTF. The CDR3 DNA follows: TGCAGTGCTAATCTGGGGCCGTACTATGGCTACACCTTC.

There are many counts of this clonotype. This chain uses TRBV7-9 with TRBJ1-2; D not certain. Germline CDR1 SEHNR, CDR2 FQNEAQ (reference sequence). This CDR3 is 13 amino acids long. The V end lost 2 bases, the J end lost 2 bases, and 6 bases lay between the germline ends. The CDR3 DNA sequence: TGTGCCAGCAGCTTAACCTCGAACTATGGCTACACCTTC. This translates into CASSLTSNYGYTF. Combining the CDR3 with reference TRBV7-9 and TRBJ1-2 gives the whole variable domain DTGVSQNPRHKITKRGQNVTFRCDPISEHNRLYWYRQTLGQGPEFLTYFQNEAQLEKSRLLSDRFSAERPKGSFSTLEIQRTEQGDSAMYLCASSLTSNYGYTFGSGTRLTVV.

The table lists this clonotype with many counts. V usage is TRBV7-9 and J usage is TRBJ2-5, with D possibly matching TRBD1 (5 bases). V lost 1 base, J lost 7 bases, and 16 bases lay in between. Germline V lookup: CDR1 SEHNR, CDR2 FQNEAQ (reference sequence). CDR3 length: 15 residues. CDR3: CASSLEFRNQGTQYF. The CDR3, as DNA: TGTGCCAGCAGCTTAGAATTTCGCAATCAGGGGACCCAGTACTTC.

This clonotype has at least ten counts. The chain couples TRBV5-1 to TRBJ2-1; 10 bases line up with TRBD1. This CDR3 has 16 amino acids. With V trimmed by 0 bases and J by 10 bases, 10 bases remained unmatched. Germline V gene lookup returns CDR1 SGHRS and CDR2 YFSETQ. This CDR3 reads CASSLDGTGVSSEQFF. The CDR3 DNA sequence: TGCGCCAGCAGCTTGGATGGGACAGGGGTGTCTAGCGAGCAGTTCTTC.

This clonotype was found a few times. This rearrangement joins TRBV29-1 to TRBJ2-3; D possibly corresponds to TRBD2 (6 bases). The germline V and J ends were trimmed by 6 bases and 11 bases, with 15 bases remaining between them. Germline assignment: CDR1 SQVTM and CDR2 ANQGSEA. The CDR3 covers 11 residues. The CDR3 protein is CSVSRDSMQYF. CDR3 DNA sequence: TGCAGCGTAAGCAGGGACTCGATGCAGTATTTT.